The rows below give T cell receptor beta chains drawn from one sample of a study of T-cell reconstitution after alpha-beta-depleted transplantation in children. Each CDR3 protein gets one entry after TCRdb re-called the PCR reads with MiXCR. This table has 400,000 to 450,000 distinct CDR3 sequences, approximately 41% appearing once. The sequences come from PBMCs, collected before TCRalphabeta/CD19-depleted stem cell transplant. These receptors came from a girl aged 2 to 10 with aplastic anemia, due to receive a stem cell transplant. The CDR3 runs from the conserved cysteine through the conserved F or W.

TRBV7-8	TRBJ2-7	CASSLVRGQGIAEQYF
TRBV3-1	TRBJ2-7	CASSQLSGSPYEQYF
TRBV12-3/TRBV12-4	TRBJ2-1	CASSFPVGLAGGNEQFF
TRBV20-1	TRBJ1-3	CSARADRGLSGNTIYF
TRBV12-3/TRBV12-4	TRBJ2-2	CASNLASNTGELFF
TRBV12-3/TRBV12-4	TRBJ2-3	CASSDSGRTDTQYF
TRBV18	TRBJ2-7	CASSPVGQIYEQYF
TRBV9	TRBJ1-2	CASSVVKTGTLLPYGYTF
TRBV12-3/TRBV12-4	TRBJ2-2	CASSARGYSGELFF
TRBV20-1	TRBJ2-7	CSAFRTGTGGYEQYF
TRBV29-1	TRBJ1-1	CSVRGGGGTEAFF
TRBV5-1	TRBJ2-2	CASSLKREPDTGELFF
TRBV6-6	TRBJ1-1	CASTTALNTEAFF
TRBV29-1	TRBJ2-7	CSVGGQGASRHF
TRBV29-1	TRBJ2-7	CSVGRGGSYEQYF
TRBV20-1	TRBJ2-1	CSAPPAGGRNEQFF
TRBV7-9	TRBJ1-2	CASSLDGGIYGYTF
TRBV10-3	TRBJ2-2	CAIRGTNTGELFF
TRBV7-3	TRBJ2-7	CASSLSLGLRCEQYF
TRBV4-1	TRBJ2-7	CASSQGGGPYEQYF
TRBV9	TRBJ2-3	CASSVGSRSSTDTQYF
TRBV6-2/TRBV6-3	TRBJ2-1	CASSYELASDASSYNEQFF
TRBV4-1	TRBJ2-3	CASSPHVGGPNTDTQYF
TRBV28	TRBJ2-4	CASSLSGGDIQYF